This T cell receptor (beta chain) was sequenced for a study of blood T cell repertoires in COVID-19. As concerns this clone: This may be a read error, as it is one base from a much larger clone.

The CDR3 totals 13 residues. Germline CDR1 MNHNY, CDR2 SVGAGI (reference sequence). Trimming left V 2 bases short and J 1 base short, with 5 bases between. Assay: immunoSEQ multiplex PCR; the TCRdb copy retains only in-frame clones and omits some. The sample has approximately 200,000 clones; about four fifths are singletons. The clonotype comes from a woman between 40 and 55 years old with COVID-19, enrolled during active disease. Material: peripheral blood. V gene TRBV6-6 combines with J gene TRBJ1-1, with D unresolved. CDR3 loop: CASSYAGNTEAFF. The CDR3 nucleotides read TGTGCCAGCAGTTACGCGGGGAACACTGAAGCTTTCTTT.